The entry that follows covers one TCR beta chain sequence. Its target is not known. The sample contains more than one DNA sequence encoding this CDR3. The CDR3 covers 14 residues. Per the germline V gene, CDR1 is LGHNT and CDR2 is FRNRAP. V gave up 6 bases and J gave up 0 bases; unmatched junction bases: 1. Donors were Caucasian adults residing in Nashville, Tennessee, USA. This table comes from immunoSEQ multiplex PCR, and its TCRdb copy is limited to in-frame clones, with some not included. The data show under 2.5 million clones, just under 95% seen once. The data were taken from a study of shared clonotypes between healthy human individuals. Findings and limits, study-wide: Compared with memory subsets, naive subsets generally had larger estimated richness.

This chain uses TRBV12-5 with TRBJ2-1; TRBD2 agrees at 8 bases. The sequenced sample consisted of naive CD4+ T cells from PBMCs. Subset noted: CD45RA+ positively selected. The TCR sequence derives from a man younger than 30 in good health. Some clones in this sample may be carry-over from other donors' samples. CDR3 amino acids: CASGLAGSYNEQFF. In DNA form, the CDR3 reads TGTGCTAGTGGGCTAGCGGGCTCCTACAATGAGCAGTTCTTC.